This T cell receptor (beta chain) was sequenced during a study of blood T cell repertoires in COVID-19. This clone appeared a few times. Repertoires were generated with immunoSEQ multiplex PCR, while TCRdb's copy carries only in-frame clones and drops some. The table shows about 110,000 clones, with roughly two thirds occurring only once. This CDR3 is built from 16 residues. Losses at the gene ends were 2 bases for V and 2 bases for J; bases not matched to a gene: 5. The germline V gene encodes CDR1 SNHLY and CDR2 FYNNEI. V gene TRBV2 combines with J gene TRBJ1-5; TRBD1 matches 8 bases. Sequencing was done on a sample of peripheral blood. This TCR was sampled from a human donor with acute or convalescent COVID-19. The donor label of this sample is uncertain. CDR3 DNA: TGTGCCAGCAGTGAAAGGACAGGGTTGGGCAATCAGCCCCAGCATTTT. Translating it yields CASSERTGLGNQPQHF.